This TCR beta chain emerged from a study of blood T cell repertoires in COVID-19. Study-level background: T cells, B-cell-depleted T cells, or PBMCs supplied cDNA or gDNA.

Data came from immunoSEQ multiplex PCR; TCRdb stores just in-frame clones and leaves some out. The sample has approximately 320,000 clones, about 91% seen once. Individuals drawn from approximately 22 US areas were roughly 18 to 89 years old. Researchers sorted participants into cohorts using their self-reported clinical history. Recovery among Cohort 3 donors was established by two negative PCRs, clearance, or symptom resolution. Trimming pared 6 bases from V and 4 bases from J, leaving 21 bases between. The germline CDR1 and CDR2 sequences are SGHTA and FQGNSA. The length of the CDR3 is 16 residues.

The chain is built from TRBV7-2 and TRBJ1-2; D remains ambiguous. This receptor was taken from a young woman who had recovered from COVID-19. The sample comprised PBMCs or T cells enriched from blood (not recorded which). DNA for the CDR3: TGTGCCAGCAGACGAGGAGGGTATGGTGGGGTCTATGGCTACACCTTC. Protein sequence: CASRRGGYGGVYGYTF.